The 9 T cell receptor beta chains given below trace back to one sample, sequenced in a study of OX40 agonist ivuxolimab in advanced cancers. The repertoire was sequenced with immunoSEQ multiplex PCR; TCRdb's copy has only in-frame clones and lacks some. The table has roughly 23,000 clones, around 80% seen once. This sample comprised CD4+ or CD8+ T cells sorted from blood, obtained in a trial of the OX40 agonist ivuxolimab. These receptors all stem from an adult with an advanced solid tumor such as melanoma, head and neck, liver or kidney cancer.

The CDR3 region is CASSIGTAGNQPQHF. Written as DNA, the CDR3 is TGTGCCAGTAGTATAGGGACAGCCGGCAATCAGCCCCAGCATTTT. The rearrangement links TRBV19 to TRBJ1-5, with D maybe TRBD1 (6 bases). The CDR3 consists of 15 residues. The V end was cut by 1 base, the J end by 2 bases, with 9 bases between. Germline loops: CDR1 LNHDA, CDR2 SQIVND (reference sequence).

This clone was counted once. V and J are TRBV27 and TRBJ2-1; D ambiguous. The CDR3 is 16 residues long. The V and J ends lost 3 bases and 4 bases respectively, with 16 bases between them. In germline, CDR1 is MNHEY, CDR2 SMNVEV (reference sequence). CDR3 nucleotide sequence: TGTGCCAGCAGTTTGCTCGGCCAAACCCAATACAATGAGCAGTTCTTC. Translated, it gives CASSLLGQTQYNEQFF.

The chain couples TRBV6-5 to TRBJ1-2; the match to TRBD1 covers 7 bases. The CDR3 length is 16 residues. The germline gives CDR1 MNHEY, CDR2 SVGAGI. The V gene end was trimmed by 0 bases and the J gene end by 2 bases; junction bases not matched to a gene: 6. CDR3 residues: CASSYSHLTGNYGYTF. The CDR3 coding sequence is TGTGCCAGCAGTTACTCGCACCTGACAGGGAACTATGGCTACACCTTC.

V gene TRBV7-9 combines with J gene TRBJ2-7; 8 bases map to TRBD1. The germline V gene has CDR1 SEHNR and CDR2 FQNEAQ (reference sequence). With V trimmed by 8 bases and J by 6 bases, 6 bases remained unmatched. CDR3 length equals 12 residues. CDR3 DNA: TGTGCCAGCGGGCAGGGGGCGGGCGAGCAGTACTTC. This codes for CASGQGAGEQYF.

The gene calls are TRBV27 and TRBJ2-1, with TRBD1 identical over 12 bases. V trimming: 6 bases; J trimming: 0 bases; junction bases outside the gene matches: 3. Per the germline V gene, CDR1 is MNHEY and CDR2 is SMNVEV (reference sequence). The CDR3 totals 16 residues. The chain's CDR3 is CASSRDRGPSYNEQFF. The DNA of the CDR3 is TGTGCCAGCAGCCGGGACAGGGGGCCCTCCTACAATGAGCAGTTCTTC.

CDR3 protein: CASSGGGGNSNQPQHF. CDR3 bases: TGTGCCAGCAGTGGTGGGGGGGGAAATAGCAATCAGCCCCAGCATTTT. The chain couples TRBV9 to TRBJ1-5; D may be TRBD1 (5 bases). The length of the CDR3 is 16 residues. V was clipped by 5 bases and J by 0 bases, with 15 bases between them. CDR1 and CDR2 (germline): SGDLS, YYNGEE. Based on the CDR3 plus reference TRBV9 and TRBJ1-5, the full variable domain is DSGVTQTPKHLITATGQRVTLRCSPRSGDLSVYWYQQSLDQGLQFLIQYYNGEERAKGNILERFSAQQFPDLHSELNLSSLELGDSALYFCASSGGGGNSNQPQHFGDGTRLSIL.

This rearrangement joins TRBV5-7 to TRBJ2-2; D is unresolved. TRBV5-7 is known as an ORF, though its function is uncertain. The CDR3 loop spans 14 amino acids. Trimming removed 5 bases from V and 7 bases from J, with 15 bases in between. The CDR3 region is CASRSRGDGGELFF. The CDR3 DNA reads TGTGCCAGCAGGTCTCGTGGGGATGGCGGGGAGCTGTTTTTT.

The rearrangement joins TRBV2 to TRBJ2-3; a weak D match, TRBD2 (7 bases). The V gene's germline CDR1 is SNHLY and CDR2 FYNNEI. The V and J ends lost 4 bases and 3 bases respectively, with 11 bases between them. There are 14 residues in the CDR3. The CDR3 nucleotides read TGTGCCAGCAGTGGGGGGGGCCGTACAGATACGCAGTATTTT. This encodes CASSGGGRTDTQYF.

The chain uses TRBV6-5 and TRBJ1-2; 7 bases map to TRBD1. Trimming cost V 3 bases and J 8 bases; bases outside gene matches: 6. CDR1 is MNHEY, CDR2 SVGAGI, per germline. The CDR3 has 13 residues. The chain's CDR3 is CASSYTGVGGYTF. CDR3 sequence (DNA): TGTGCCAGCAGTTATACAGGGGTGGGGGGCTACACCTTC.